The T cell receptor beta chain under discussion was sequenced for a study of CD8+CD57+ T cells in acquired aplastic anemia. Study in general: Sorting CD4+ and CD8+ cells gave DNA averaging around 3 ug. Healthy donor CD4+ cell samples had a mean of about 11 million reads. General study points: Patients had approximately 30 CD8+ CDR3 sequences in common with controls (the shared set).

This clonotype was seen at least ten times. Its antigen is as yet unknown. CDR3 and TCR beta VDJ profiling relied on a genomic DNA template. MiXCR was run by TCRdb on the reads, yielding one entry per CDR3 protein. The data contain 100,000 to 150,000 distinct CDR3 sequences, roughly 50% of them seen just once; the ten biggest clones take up around 2.5%. Germline V gives CDR1 DFQATT, CDR2 SNEGSKA (reference sequence). The CDR3 is made up of 15 amino acids. V lost 3 bases and J lost 5, with 16 bases in between. The receptor's source is a human donor in good health, serving as a control. The sequencing sample was made of sorted CD4+, CD8+, or CD8+CD57+ T cells (not recorded which) from PBMCs. The chain recombines TRBV20-1 with TRBJ1-4; maybe TRBD1 (6 bases). This CDR3 reads CSARRGGGPNEKLFF. The DNA of the CDR3 is TGCAGTGCTAGGAGGGGCGGGGGCCCAAATGAAAAACTGTTTTTT.